These 17 T cell receptor beta chains originate from one sample sequenced in a study of graft-versus-host responses after intestinal transplantation. Antigen specificity for these receptors is unknown. The data were produced by immunoSEQ multiplex PCR, yet TCRdb's version contains in-frame clones alone and is incomplete. The repertoire holds over 100,000 clones, with roughly 84% as singletons. The starting material was unstimulated CD4+ T cells sorted from spleen or lymph node cells, obtained before intestinal transplant. The receptors come from a human donor who received an intestinal transplant.

This clone was recorded a few times. The rearrangement joins TRBV6-6 to TRBJ1-5; D not resolved. This CDR3 is 13 amino acids long. V was pared by 0 bases and J by 0 bases, with 0 bases between. CDR1 is MNHNY, CDR2 SVGAGI, per germline (reference sequence). The chain's CDR3 is CASSYSSNQPQHF. CDR3 DNA: TGTGCCAGCAGTTACTCTAGCAATCAGCCCCAGCATTTT.

This clone is a singleton in its sample. The genes are TRBV29-1 and TRBJ1-2, with D hard to call. Per germline, CDR1 SQVTM and CDR2 ANQGSEA. The CDR3 covers 12 residues. Trimming took off 3 bases at V and 4 bases at J, with 9 bases between the two ends. The CDR3 DNA follows: TGCAGCGTTGAGAGGAGGACCTATGGCTACACCTTC. This gives the protein CSVERRTYGYTF.

The genes are TRBV7-3 and TRBJ1-1, with D possibly being TRBD1 (5 bases). CDR3 length equals 14 residues. V lost 3 bases to trimming and J lost 4 bases, with 12 bases between them. CDR1 and CDR2 (germline): SGHTA, FQGTGA. CDR3 region: CASSLAGVATEAFF. DNA for the CDR3: TGTGCCAGCAGCTTGGCGGGGGTCGCCACTGAAGCTTTCTTT.

The V and J genes are TRBV5-1 and TRBJ2-7, with a possible D match to TRBD1 (6 bases). Per the germline V gene, CDR1 is SGHRS and CDR2 is YFSETQ. The length of the CDR3 is 13 residues. V lost 4 bases and J 3 bases, leaving 11 bases between the germline ends. In DNA form, the CDR3 reads TGCGCCAGCAGCCCAGAGGGACACTACGAGCAGTACTTC. It is translated as CASSPEGHYEQYF.

CDR3 in amino acids: CASSEQGAYGYTF. The CDR3 DNA sequence: TGTGCCAGCAGTGAGCAGGGTGCCTATGGCTACACCTTC. The V call is TRBV6-5, the J call TRBJ1-2, with D maybe TRBD1 (5 bases). Germline loops: CDR1 MNHEY, CDR2 SVGAGI. The CDR3 totals 13 residues. The germline V and J ends were trimmed by 5 bases and 4 bases, with 11 bases remaining between them.

This rearrangement joins TRBV19 to TRBJ1-4; unclear D gene. CDR1 is LNHDA and CDR2 is SQIVND in the germline V gene (reference sequence). V was cut by 5 bases and J by 0 bases, with 16 bases left in between. The CDR3 runs 17 residues. CDR3: CASSLNPRAATNEKLFF. CDR3 DNA: TGTGCCAGTAGTCTCAACCCGCGGGCGGCAACTAATGAAAAACTGTTTTTT. Full variable domain (remainder filled in from reference TRBV19 and TRBJ1-4): DGGITQSPKYLFRKEGQNVTLSCEQNLNHDAMYWYRQDPGQGLRLIYYSQIVNDFQKGDIAEGYSVSREKKESFPLTVTSAQKNPTAFYLCASSLNPRAATNEKLFFGSGTQLSVL.

The rearrangement joins TRBV4-2 to TRBJ2-2; no definite D call. The germline gives CDR1 LGHNA, CDR2 YNFKEQ. The CDR3 totals 12 residues. V shed 4 bases and J shed 6 bases, with 6 bases lying between them. The CDR3 protein is CASSLHSGELFF. The CDR3 DNA reads TGTGCCAGCAGCCTCCATTCCGGGGAGCTGTTTTTT.

The rearrangement uses TRBV7-3 and TRBJ1-3; weak D call: TRBD1 (5 bases). V gave up 4 bases and J gave up 0 bases, with 10 bases separating them. The CDR3 consists of 15 residues. Germline-derived CDR1 and CDR2 are SGHTA and FQGTGA. DNA for the CDR3: TGTGCCAGCAGCTCCCCGGGGGACTCTGGAAACACCATATATTTT. Residues: CASSSPGDSGNTIYF.

J is TRBJ2-5 and V is TRBV11-2; D is possibly TRBD2 (5 bases). Trimming pared 5 bases from V and 2 bases from J, leaving 12 bases between. CDR1 SGHAT and CDR2 FQNNGV come from the germline V gene. This CDR3 comprises 14 residues. CDR3: CASSPRTVQETQYF. The CDR3 DNA follows: TGTGCCAGCAGCCCCCGGACTGTTCAAGAGACCCAGTACTTC.

The chain joins TRBV7-9 to TRBJ2-2; 10 nucleotides align to TRBD2. The CDR3 length is 15 residues. The J segment lost 5 bases and the V segment lost 6 bases, leaving 6 bases of the junction unmatched. Germline V gene sequence: CDR1 SEHNR, CDR2 FQNEAQ (reference sequence). The CDR3 nucleotides read TGTGCCAGCAGGGGTGTTAGCGGGAGGACCGGGGAGCTGTTTTTT. This gives the protein CASRGVSGRTGELFF.

The chain recombines TRBV7-3 with TRBJ2-1; tentative D call: TRBD1 (5 bases). Germline lookup yields CDR1 SGHTA and CDR2 FQGTGA. V was shortened by 3 bases and J by 9 bases, with 9 bases between the two germline ends. The CDR3 has 12 amino acids. The DNA for the CDR3 is TGTGCCAGCAGCTTCGTCCAGGGTGAGCAGTTCTTC. Amino acids: CASSFVQGEQFF.

The chain links TRBV7-6 to TRBJ2-7; the D call may be TRBD1 or TRBD2 (5 bases each). Trimming left V 5 bases short and J 5 bases short, with 19 bases between. The CDR3 has 15 residues. Germline V gene lookup returns CDR1 SGHVS and CDR2 FNYEAQ. The CDR3 spells CASSPAGTPMNEQYF. The CDR3 DNA is TGTGCCAGCAGCCCGGCCGGGACCCCAATGAACGAGCAGTACTTC.

V gene TRBV6-6 combines with J gene TRBJ1-3; D perhaps matches TRBD1 (5 bases). The CDR3 is made up of 13 amino acids. The germline gives CDR1 MNHNY, CDR2 SVGAGI (reference sequence). V was trimmed by 5 bases and J by 4 bases, leaving 9 bases between them. DNA of the CDR3: TGTGCCAGCAGTGGGACCTTAGGAAACACCATATATTTT. Its protein is CASSGTLGNTIYF.

The chain has TRBV11-3 and TRBJ2-5, with 9 positions matching TRBD2. Germline assignment: CDR1 SGHNT and CDR2 YENEEA. The CDR3 covers 15 residues. Losses at the gene ends were 5 bases for V and 2 bases for J; bases not matched to a gene: 6. CDR3 DNA: TGTGCCAGCAGCCTCGGACTAGCGATACAAGAGACCCAGTACTTC. This codes for CASSLGLAIQETQYF.

V is TRBV6-1 and J is TRBJ2-1, with a possible D match to TRBD2 (6 bases). Germline values: CDR1 MNHNS, CDR2 SASEGT. Trimming removed 3 bases at V and 9 bases at J, with 12 bases between. This CDR3 has 13 amino acids. The chain's CDR3 is CASSDRLGGEQFF. The CDR3 DNA sequence: TGTGCCAGCAGTGACCGACTAGGCGGTGAGCAGTTCTTC.

This clone came up once. The V and J genes are TRBV7-2 and TRBJ1-3; D gene ambiguous. The ends were cut back, 2 bases at V and 4 bases at J, with 6 bases in the middle. Per germline, CDR1 SGHTA and CDR2 FQGNSA. CDR3 size: 13 residues. The CDR3 is CASSLLGGNTIYF. The CDR3, as DNA: TGTGCCAGCAGCTTATTAGGCGGAAACACCATATATTTT.

V usage is TRBV7-3 and J usage is TRBJ1-1; D call uncertain. Germline V gene data show CDR1 as SGHTA and CDR2 as FQGTGA. V lost 6 bases and J lost 1, with 21 bases in between. This CDR3 contains 17 residues. The CDR3 nucleotides read TGTGCCAGCAGACCAGACGGAGGGCCCTCTAGGAACACTGAAGCTTTCTTT. Its protein product is CASRPDGGPSRNTEAFF.